A selection of T cell receptor beta chains follows, all from one sample in a study of beta chain features in type 1 diabetes. The table came from immunoSEQ multiplex PCR; TCRdb's copy has only in-frame clones and leaves some out. The table shows 430,000 or so clones, with over 10% occurring only once. Sequences were obtained from naive CD4+ T cells from blood. Receptor source: a woman aged 18-29 years in good health. CDR3s leave out the opening cysteine and the closing phenylalanine or tryptophan.

v_call cdr3_aa
TRBV11-2 ASSLRGETQY
TRBV2 ASSELAGGPNEQF
TRBV18 ASSTGTPIGNTIY
TRBV15 ATSAFQGAGQPQH
TRBV29-1 SVRTDSYNEQF
TRBV9 ASSVGVVTGELF
TRBV7-9 ASSLEVHNSPLH
TRBV5-4 ASSLLAGDTQY
TRBV7-2 ASSLVEGRRNYGYT
TRBV15 ATSRDHTEAF
TRBV6-6 AGQEGYTGELF
TRBV5-1 ASSLGLGASYNEQF
TRBV7-9 ASSLSTETQY
TRBV28 ASSLGETQY
TRBV7-9 ASSLGDSYEQY
TRBV28 ASSFLGANVLT
TRBV2 ASSVGQGPYEQY
TRBV6-5 ASSDSRQGGTEAF
TRBV7-8 ASSFEQGGLRYNEQF
TRBV14 ASSLRQSSTDTQY
TRBV15 ATSRRQVLGEKLF
TRBV6-5 ASSYRHRDNEQF
TRBV9 ASSVGWGGTGGQNIQY